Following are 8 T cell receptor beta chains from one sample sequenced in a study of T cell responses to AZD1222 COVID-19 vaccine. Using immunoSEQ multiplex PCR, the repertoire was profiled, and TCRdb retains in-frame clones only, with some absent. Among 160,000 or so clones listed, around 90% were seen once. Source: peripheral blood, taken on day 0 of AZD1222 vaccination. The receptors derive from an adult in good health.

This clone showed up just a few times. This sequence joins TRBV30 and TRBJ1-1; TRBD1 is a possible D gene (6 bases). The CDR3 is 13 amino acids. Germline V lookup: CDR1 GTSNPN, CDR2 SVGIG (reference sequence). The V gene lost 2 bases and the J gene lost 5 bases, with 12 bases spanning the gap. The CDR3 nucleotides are TGTGCCTGGAGTATCTCACAGGGAACTGAAGCTTTCTTT. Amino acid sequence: CAWSISQGTEAFF.

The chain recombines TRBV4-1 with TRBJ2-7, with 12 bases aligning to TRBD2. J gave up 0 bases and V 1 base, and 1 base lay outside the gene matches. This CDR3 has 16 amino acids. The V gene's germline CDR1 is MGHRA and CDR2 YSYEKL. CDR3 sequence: CASSQGLAGASYEQYF. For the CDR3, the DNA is TGCGCCAGCAGCCAAGGACTAGCGGGAGCCTCCTACGAGCAGTACTTC.

The CDR3 nucleotides read TGTGCCAGCAGCCCCGGGGGGGGTCAGCCCCAGCATTTT. Translating gives CASSPGGGQPQHF. The chain combines TRBV7-6 with TRBJ1-5; D is possibly TRBD1 (5 bases). CDR3 length equals 13 residues. V was clipped by 5 bases and J by 6 bases, with 11 bases between them. Germline V lookup: CDR1 SGHVS, CDR2 FNYEAQ.

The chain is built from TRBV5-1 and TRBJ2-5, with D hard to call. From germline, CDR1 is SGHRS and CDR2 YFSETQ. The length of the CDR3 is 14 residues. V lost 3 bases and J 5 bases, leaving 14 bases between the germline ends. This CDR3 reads CASSSPGPYETQYF. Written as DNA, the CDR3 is TGCGCCAGCAGCTCCCCCGGACCATATGAGACCCAGTACTTC.

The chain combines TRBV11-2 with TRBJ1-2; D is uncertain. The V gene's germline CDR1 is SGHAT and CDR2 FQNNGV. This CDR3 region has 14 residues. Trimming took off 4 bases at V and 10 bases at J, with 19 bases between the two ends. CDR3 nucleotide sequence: TGTGCCAGCAGCTCACGGCGGACCGGATTCGACTACACCTTC. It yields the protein CASSSRRTGFDYTF.

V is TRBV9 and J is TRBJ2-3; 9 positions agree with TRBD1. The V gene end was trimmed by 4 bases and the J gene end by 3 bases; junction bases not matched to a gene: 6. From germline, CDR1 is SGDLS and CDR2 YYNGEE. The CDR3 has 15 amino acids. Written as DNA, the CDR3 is TGTGCCAGCAGCTCCAGACAGGGGGGGACAGATACGCAGTATTTT. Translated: CASSSRQGGTDTQYF.

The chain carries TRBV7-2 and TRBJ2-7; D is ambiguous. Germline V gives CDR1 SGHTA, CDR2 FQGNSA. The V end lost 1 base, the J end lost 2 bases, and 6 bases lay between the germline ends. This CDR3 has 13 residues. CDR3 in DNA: TGTGCCAGCAGCTTAGGACGGACCTACGAGCAGTACGTC. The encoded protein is CASSLGRTYEQYV.

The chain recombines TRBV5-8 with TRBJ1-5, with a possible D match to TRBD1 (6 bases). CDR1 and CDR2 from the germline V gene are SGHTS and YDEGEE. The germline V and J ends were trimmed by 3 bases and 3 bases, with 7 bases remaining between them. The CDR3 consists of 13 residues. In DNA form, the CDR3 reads TGTGCCAGCAGCTGGGACAACAATCAGCCCCAGCATTTT. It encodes CASSWDNNQPQHF.